This T cell receptor (beta chain) comes out of a study of cytomegalovirus exposure and HLA in healthy donors (dated by TCRdb to about 2017). Looking at the study overall: An earlier analysis of roughly 570 of the donors reported roughly 300 Gb of sequence data and around 110 million unique TCR beta sequences obtained from about 179 million T cells. An earlier analysis of around 580 of the donors used high-throughput TCR beta sequencing to judge whether each TCR beta V gene segment behaved as functional or pseudogenic. The study was designed to test whether signatures of past pathogen exposure could be identified by cataloging public T cell receptors. Roughly five DR-DQ haplotypes were handled as single units for association and clustering because linkage in the cohort was strong. The genetic ancestry cluster associated with self-reported Caucasian donors included 65% to 90% of the approximately 400 genotyped donors. Approximately 300 gigabases of sequencing data and 91 million or so unique TCR sequences made up an early release that covered nearly 650 HLA-typed donors. The study combined high-throughput TCR immunosequencing, statistical association of individual TCRs with disease status, and machine learning to predict cytomegalovirus infection status. Across roughly 420 genotyped donors of the cohort, an average of about 250,000 unique TCR beta nucleotide sequences per donor were sequenced, and 15% to 20% of those sequences were non-productive. Using immunosequencing, the study profiled T cell repertoires from 500 to 800 subjects and related those repertoires to cytomegalovirus serostatus. Every discovery cohort repertoire had been produced on one sequencing platform. To study patterns of TCR occurrence, a later analysis re-analyzed previously published TCR beta repertoires from several hundred donors and added high-resolution HLA genotyping. Class I and class II HLA loci were covered by the typing at four-digit resolution. In the later analysis, no new phenotypic data were used to find candidate immune exposures; instead, reliance was placed on TCR beta sequences and their occurrence across donors. Donor age, sex, ethnicity and CMV serostatus were compiled together with the repertoire data. Typing coverage differed by locus: A, B, C, DRB1 and DQB1 were typed in roughly 629-640 donors, DQA1 in approximately 520, DPA1 in some 570, and DPB1 in just under 480. A later genetic analysis took genome-wide SNP genotypes for about 55% of the roughly 700 donors and used that subset as a discovery cohort. A separate validation cohort of about 110 different subjects was used in addition to the approximately 700-subject first cohort.

Receptors were amplified or captured by the immunoSEQ multiplex PCR assay. For the multiplex PCR, a mixture combining 60 forward primers for TCR Vbeta segments and 13 reverse primers for TCR Jbeta segments was used. A multiplex PCR assay on genomic DNA amplified the CDR3 region of rearranged TCR beta genes. The amplified TCR beta libraries were sequenced on the Illumina HiSeq System as 87-base-pair reads. The published analysis was carried out like this. A later analysis counted some 80 million unique TCR beta chains across the roughly 700 repertoires, and some 11 million of these chains were shared by at least two donors. Raw reads were error-corrected and collapsed into unique sequences with a nearest-neighbor algorithm that merged closely related sequences to remove PCR and sequencing errors. V, D and J gene segments were assigned by aligning CDR3 sequences to IMGT reference sequences. For a sequence to be retained, at least a six-nucleotide match to both a V gene segment and a J gene segment was required. A rearrangement counted as productive if the CDR3 had no stop codons and remained in frame with V and J, and every other rearrangement counted as non-productive. CDR3 was defined according to IMGT convention as the region running from the second conserved V-encoded cysteine to the conserved J-encoded phenylalanine. The earlier analysis of about 610 of the donors excluded sequences that lacked an unambiguous match to a single V gene segment. In an earlier analysis of 450 to 750 of the donors, a V segment was called functional when productive rearrangements were above 56.7%, and segregating when the standard deviation between donors exceeded 5%. To diagnose cytomegalovirus status from the catalog of TCR beta chain sequences, a statistical classification framework was built. In a later analysis, TCR nucleotide sequences were compared against IMGT/GENE-DB human TR gene sequences so that V and J genes could be assigned. In a later analysis, CDR3 sequences and most-parsimonious VDJ recombination scenarios were assigned using the TCRdist pipeline. In a later analysis, each TCR beta chain was defined by its CDR3 amino acid sequence together with its V-gene family, and reads lacking a unique V-gene family were excluded. In a later analysis, around 650 highly shared, low-generation-probability nucleotide sequences were removed to address suspected cross-contamination and a sequencing artifact. A later analysis calculated a clonal expansion index for each public chain from normalized within-repertoire ranks of inferred template counts. In a later analysis, generation probabilities were computed using a VDJ recombination model fitted to out-of-frame rearrangements, and the results were checked against IGoR. Hypergeometric tests were used in a later analysis to score TCR-TCR, TCR-HLA and TCR-CMV co-occurrence, with a repertoire-size bias correction applied to the TCR pairs. To estimate false discovery rates, a later analysis permuted the HLA or CMV assignments 20 times. In a later analysis, co-occurring TCRs were grouped using DBSCAN, with TCRdist sequence similarity added in when clustering inside HLA-allele-positive subsets. Co-occurrence clustering excluded repertoires with fewer than 30,000 or more than 120,000 public chains, plus five with anomalous nucleotide sharing. In TCRdb, the immuneACCESS table is reduced to in-frame sequences with V and J assigned. These tables do not hold every clone; where another copy was compared, an unresolved V gene accounts for under half, and the others remain unexplained. The V and J calls and clone size come from that table; D and trimming were worked out from the DNA. This sample gives approximately 120,000 clones in total; approximately 76% of them show up just once. In total, the top ten clones hold less than 9.5% of the sample.

Notes on this clone: This clone's antigen is unknown. Base qualities were left out, and no much larger clone turns up one base away.

The cohort consisted of 600 to 750 healthy bone marrow donors. Cohort members were all nominally healthy when sampled, although unrecorded immune exposures were likely present. The donor tested CMV seropositive and was one of the 289 seropositive cohort members. A peripheral blood sample was collected from each donor, and TCR beta sequencing was performed on peripheral blood mononuclear cells. The Qiagen DNeasy Blood Extraction Kit was used to extract genomic DNA from the blood cell samples. Counted from cysteine to phenylalanine, this CDR3 has 12 amino acids. Left in the record is the CDR3 DNA by itself, 36 bases read in frame from the first base. CDR1 is given as SNHLY and CDR2 as FYNNEI, both from the germline V gene. The junction shows trimming of 7 bases on V and 6 bases on J, plus 9 bases between the germline ends. The full study reports these points: Some IMGT-functional V segments, including TRBV6-2 and TRBV6-3, could not be distinguished by the 87-base-pair reads and were therefore excluded. Broadly in line with IMGT annotations, most TCR beta V segments showed up in productive rearrangements about 87% or about 30% of the time in an earlier analysis of several hundred of the donors. The classifier was reported to diagnose cytomegalovirus status with high specificity and sensitivity in both the original and validation cohorts. Correlated functional status among segregating V segments might be attributable to linkage disequilibrium, but an unknown experimental factor could not be ruled out. Roughly uniform sequencing depth across donors was assumed in presence/absence analyses, although this assumption may not hold. A further reported finding was that TCR beta sequences accurately predicted the HLA-A and HLA-B alleles for most subjects in the first cohort. A cluster of highly shared sequence variants was judged likely to represent a technical artifact of the sequencing pipeline. It was suggested by the authors that the approach could potentially be generalized to other disease states and immunological phenotypes. Specific HLA alleles were associated with 15,000 to 20,000 TCR beta sequences at a false discovery rate of 0.05 in a later analysis. Across donors, most TCR sequences were observed very rarely, whereas some public TCRs were present in many individuals. In vitro tests confirmed that a few of the cytomegalovirus-associated TCR beta chains recognize cytomegalovirus antigens. Strong co-occurrence of HLA alleles, especially DR and DQ, made assigning TCR associations to individual alleles difficult. A later analysis found that TCR association rates varied across HLA loci, with DRB1 alleles showing the most associated TCRs and HLA-C alleles the fewest. An association between a missense DCLRE1C variant and V-gene and J-gene trimming of TCR beta chains was found in a later genetic analysis and replicated in an independent cohort. Compared with the approximately 700-donor mean, donors in an Asian-associated ancestry cluster had fewer N-insertions in productive TCRs, according to a later genetic analysis. In a later analysis, several top co-occurrence clusters were reported to appear linked to parvovirus B19, influenza, CMV and Epstein-Barr virus. The earlier analysis of 587 of the donors excluded about 16 rarely observed V segments, including chromosome 9 orphons, because counts were too low. CMV serostatus was the only immune exposure information available for the cohort. In the study, some 160 TCR beta chains were listed as associated with cytomegalovirus. Most CMV-associated TCR beta chains appeared to be HLA-restricted in a later analysis, and the HLA associations seemed to be driven largely by CMV exposure. This cohort had only TCR beta chains sequenced, and the lack of alpha or paired-chain data limited which features could be detected. Because some donors lacked HLA typing at each locus, the association tests relied only on the typed subset. In a later analysis, HLA-associated TCR beta chains were found to be more clonally expanded and to have lower generation probabilities than equally common non-associated chains.

The TCR was taken from a woman in her fifties or sixties in good health and CMV-seropositive. The sequencing sample was made of PBMCs. The V and J genes are TRBV2 and TRBJ2-2; tentative D gene TRBD2, with 5 bases matching. The CDR3 is CASTGDAGELFF. The bases are TGTGCCAGCACCGGGGATGCCGGGGAGCTGTTTTTT. Supplemented by the reference TRBV2 and TRBJ2-2 proteins around the CDR3, the complete variable domain is EPEVTQTPSHQVTQMGQEVILRCVPISNHLYFYWYRQILGQKVEFLVSFYNNEISEKSEIFDDQFSVERPDGSNFTLKIRSTKLEDSAMYFCASTGDAGELFFGEGSRLTVL.